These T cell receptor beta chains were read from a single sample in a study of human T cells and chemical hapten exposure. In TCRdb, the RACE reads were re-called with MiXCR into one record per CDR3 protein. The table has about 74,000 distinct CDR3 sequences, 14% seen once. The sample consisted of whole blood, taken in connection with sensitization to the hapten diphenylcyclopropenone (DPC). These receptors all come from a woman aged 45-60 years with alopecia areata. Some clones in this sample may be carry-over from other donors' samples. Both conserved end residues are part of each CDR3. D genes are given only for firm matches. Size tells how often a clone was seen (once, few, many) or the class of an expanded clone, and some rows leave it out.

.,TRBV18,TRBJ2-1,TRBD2,TGTGCCAGCTCACCATTCGCGGGAGATTCCTACAATGAGCAGTTCTTC,CASSPFAGDSYNEQFF
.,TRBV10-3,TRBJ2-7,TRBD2,TGTGCCATCAGTGAGGCTAGCGGAAAAAGCTCCTACGAGCAGTACTTC,CAISEASGKSSYEQYF
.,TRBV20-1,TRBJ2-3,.,TGCAGTGCTCGCATTCCTGACAGGGATACGCAGTATTTT,CSARIPDRDTQYF
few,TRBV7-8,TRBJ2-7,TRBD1,TGTGCCAGCAGCTTATCTTTACAGAAAGACAGGGATGACTACGAGCAGTACTTC,CASSLSLQKDRDDYEQYF
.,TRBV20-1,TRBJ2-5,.,TGCAGTGCCAGAAAAAGACAGGACCAAGAGACCCAGTACTTC,CSARKRQDQETQYF
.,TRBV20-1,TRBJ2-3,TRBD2,TGCAGTGCTCCTGGGCTAGCGGGAGTTCGAGATACGCAGTATTTT,CSAPGLAGVRDTQYF
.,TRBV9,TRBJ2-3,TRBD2,TGTGCCAGCAGCGCCGGACTAGCGGGAGTGGATACGCAGTATTTT,CASSAGLAGVDTQYF
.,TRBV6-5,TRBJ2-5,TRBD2,TGTGCCAGCAGCCTGCTTGGGAAGACTAGCGGGAGGCCAAGGGAGACCCAGTACTTC,CASSLLGKTSGRPRETQYF
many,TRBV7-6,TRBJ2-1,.,TGTGCCAGCAGCTTAGCTCCCCCGACAGTTGAGCAGTTCTTC,CASSLAPPTVEQFF
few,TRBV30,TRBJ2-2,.,TGTGCCTGGGCGCAGGGGTTGACCGGGGAGCTGTTTTTT,CAWAQGLTGELFF
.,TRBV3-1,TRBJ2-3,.,TGTGCCAGCAGCCAAGATATGTCGGGACGGGACACAGATACGCAGTATTTT,CASSQDMSGRDTDTQYF
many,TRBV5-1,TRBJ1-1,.,TGCGCCAGCAGCTTGGTGCAGGTTGGAAACACTGAAGCTTTCTTT,CASSLVQVGNTEAFF
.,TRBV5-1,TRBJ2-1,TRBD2,TGCGCCAGCAGCTCCGACCCACTAGCGGGAGTCAATGAGCAGTTCTTC,CASSSDPLAGVNEQFF
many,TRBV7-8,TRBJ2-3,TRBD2,TGTGCCAGCAGCTTAGGTGCTAGCGGGAGCACAGATACGCAGTATTTT,CASSLGASGSTDTQYF
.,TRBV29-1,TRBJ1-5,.,TGCAGCGTTGCCGACAGGTCGGGCAATCAGCCCCAGCATTTT,CSVADRSGNQPQHF
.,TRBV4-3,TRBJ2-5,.,TGCGCCAGCAGCCAAGGGGTCCGGGGTGGAGAGACCCAGTACTTC,CASSQGVRGGETQYF
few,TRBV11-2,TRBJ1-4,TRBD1,TGTGCCAGCAGCCCGACAGGGTCACCAAATGAAAAACTGTTTTTT,CASSPTGSPNEKLFF
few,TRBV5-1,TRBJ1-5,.,TGCGCCAGCAGCCCTGACTTAAATCAGCCCCAGCATTTT,CASSPDLNQPQHF
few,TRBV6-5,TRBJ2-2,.,TGTGCCAGCCGGGATGCGAACACCGGGGAGCTGTTTTTT,CASRDANTGELFF
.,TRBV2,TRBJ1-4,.,TGTGCCAGCAGTGAACGGGCAAATGAAAAACTGTTTTTT,CASSERANEKLFF
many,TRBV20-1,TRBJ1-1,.,TGCAGTGCTCCCCTGGGCTGGAACACTGAAGCTTTCTTT,CSAPLGWNTEAFF
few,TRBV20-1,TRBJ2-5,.,TGCAGTGCCAGACTAGTAGGGCAAGAGACCCAGTACTTC,CSARLVGQETQYF